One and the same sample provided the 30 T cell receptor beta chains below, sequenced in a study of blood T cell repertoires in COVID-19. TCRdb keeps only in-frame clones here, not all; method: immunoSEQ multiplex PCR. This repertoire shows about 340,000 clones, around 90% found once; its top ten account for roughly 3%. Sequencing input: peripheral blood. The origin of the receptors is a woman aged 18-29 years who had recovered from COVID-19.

CDR3 coding DNA: TGTGCCAGCAGCTTAGAACAGGCAGATACGCAGTATTTT. As protein: CASSLEQADTQYF. V and J are TRBV7-2 and TRBJ2-3; tentatively, D is TRBD1 (5 bases). The germline gives CDR1 SGHTA, CDR2 FQGNSA. The CDR3 runs to 13 residues. The ends were cut back, 1 base at V and 4 bases at J, with 6 bases in the middle. Based on the CDR3 plus reference TRBV7-2 and TRBJ2-3, the full variable domain is GAGVSQSPSNKVTEKGKDVELRCDPISGHTALYWYRQSLGQGLEFLIYFQGNSAPDKSGLPSDRFSAERTGGSVSTLTIQRTQQEDSAVYLCASSLEQADTQYFGPGTRLTVL.

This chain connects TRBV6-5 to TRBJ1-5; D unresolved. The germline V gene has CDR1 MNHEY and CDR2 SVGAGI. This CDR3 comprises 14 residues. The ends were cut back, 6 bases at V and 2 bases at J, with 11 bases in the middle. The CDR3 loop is CASRDSWRNQPQHF. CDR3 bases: TGTGCCAGCAGGGACTCTTGGCGCAATCAGCCCCAGCATTTT.

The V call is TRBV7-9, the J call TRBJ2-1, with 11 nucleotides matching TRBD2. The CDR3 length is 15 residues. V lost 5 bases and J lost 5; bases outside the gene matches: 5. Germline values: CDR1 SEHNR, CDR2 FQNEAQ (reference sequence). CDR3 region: CASSIGGLADNEQFF. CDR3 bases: TGTGCCAGCAGCATAGGGGGACTAGCGGACAATGAGCAGTTCTTC. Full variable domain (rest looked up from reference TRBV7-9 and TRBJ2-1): DTGVSQNPRHKITKRGQNVTFRCDPISEHNRLYWYRQTLGQGPEFLTYFQNEAQLEKSRLLSDRFSAERPKGSFSTLEIQRTEQGDSAMYLCASSIGGLADNEQFFGPGTRLTVL.

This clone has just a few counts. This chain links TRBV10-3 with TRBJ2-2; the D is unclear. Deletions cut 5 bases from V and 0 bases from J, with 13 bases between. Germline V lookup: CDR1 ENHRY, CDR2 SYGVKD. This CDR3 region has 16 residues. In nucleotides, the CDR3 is TGTGCCATCAGTACAGTGCGATCCGCGAACACCGGGGAGCTGTTTTTT. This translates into CAISTVRSANTGELFF.

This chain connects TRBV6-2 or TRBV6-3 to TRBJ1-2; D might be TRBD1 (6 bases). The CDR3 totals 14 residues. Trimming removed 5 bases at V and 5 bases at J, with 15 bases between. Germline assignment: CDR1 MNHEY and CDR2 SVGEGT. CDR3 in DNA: TGTGCCAGCAGTAAGAACAGGGCTCCGTATGGCTACACCTTC. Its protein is CASSKNRAPYGYTF.

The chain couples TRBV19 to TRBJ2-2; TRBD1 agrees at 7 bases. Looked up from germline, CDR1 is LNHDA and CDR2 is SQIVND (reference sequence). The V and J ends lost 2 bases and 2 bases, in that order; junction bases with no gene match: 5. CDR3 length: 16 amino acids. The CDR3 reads CASSISSGGNTGELFF. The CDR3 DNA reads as TGTGCCAGTAGTATATCCTCAGGGGGAAACACCGGGGAGCTGTTTTTT.

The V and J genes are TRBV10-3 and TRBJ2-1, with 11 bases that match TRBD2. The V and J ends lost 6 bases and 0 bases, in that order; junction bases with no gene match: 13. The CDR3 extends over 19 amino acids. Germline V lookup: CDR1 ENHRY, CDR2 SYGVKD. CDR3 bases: TGTGCCATCAGCTCAGGGGTAGCGGGAGGGCCGGGCTCCTACAATGAGCAGTTCTTC. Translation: CAISSGVAGGPGSYNEQFF.

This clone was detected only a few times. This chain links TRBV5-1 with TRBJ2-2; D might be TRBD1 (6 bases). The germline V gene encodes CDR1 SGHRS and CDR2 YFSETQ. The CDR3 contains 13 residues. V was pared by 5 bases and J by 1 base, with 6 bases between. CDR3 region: CASRTGNTGELFF. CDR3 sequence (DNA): TGCGCCAGCAGGACAGGGAACACCGGGGAGCTGTTTTTT.

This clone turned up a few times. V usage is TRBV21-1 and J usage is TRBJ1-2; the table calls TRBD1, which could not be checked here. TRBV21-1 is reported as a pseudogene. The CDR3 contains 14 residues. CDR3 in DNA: TGTGCCAGCTCGATCCTCCGCCAGAACTATGGCTACACCTTC. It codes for CASSILRQNYGYTF.

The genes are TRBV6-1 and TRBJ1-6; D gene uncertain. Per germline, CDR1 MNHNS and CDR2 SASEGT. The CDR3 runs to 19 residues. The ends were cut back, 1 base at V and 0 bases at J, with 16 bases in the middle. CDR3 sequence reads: CASSEGAVNLSSYNSPLHF. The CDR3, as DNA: TGTGCCAGCAGTGAAGGGGCAGTAAACTTAAGCTCCTATAATTCACCCCTCCACTTT.

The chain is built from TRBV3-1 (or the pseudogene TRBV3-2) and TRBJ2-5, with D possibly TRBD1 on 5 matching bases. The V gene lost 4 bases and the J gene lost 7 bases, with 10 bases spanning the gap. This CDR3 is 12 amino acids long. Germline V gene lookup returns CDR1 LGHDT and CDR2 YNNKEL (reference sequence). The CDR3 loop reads CASSRGRRTQYF. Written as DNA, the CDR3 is TGTGCCAGCAGCCGGGGCCGGCGGACCCAGTACTTC.

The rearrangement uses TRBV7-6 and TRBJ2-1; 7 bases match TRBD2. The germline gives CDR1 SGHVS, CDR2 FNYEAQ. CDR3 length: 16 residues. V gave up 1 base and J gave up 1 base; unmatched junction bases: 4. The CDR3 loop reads CASSLGGAGSYNEQFF. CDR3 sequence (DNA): TGTGCCAGCAGCTTAGGAGGAGCGGGGTCCTACAATGAGCAGTTCTTC.

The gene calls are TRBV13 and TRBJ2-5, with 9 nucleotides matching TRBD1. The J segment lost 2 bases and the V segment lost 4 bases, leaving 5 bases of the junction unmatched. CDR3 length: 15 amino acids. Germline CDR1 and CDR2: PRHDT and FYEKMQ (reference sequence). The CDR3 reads CASSSNRGRQETQYF. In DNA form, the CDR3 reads TGTGCCAGCAGCTCCAACAGGGGGCGGCAAGAGACCCAGTACTTC.

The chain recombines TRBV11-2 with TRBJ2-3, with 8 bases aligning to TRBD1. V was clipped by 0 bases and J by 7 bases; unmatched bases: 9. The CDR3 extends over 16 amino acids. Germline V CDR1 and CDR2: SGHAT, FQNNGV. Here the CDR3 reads CASSLELWQGAYTQYF. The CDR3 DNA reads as TGTGCCAGCAGCTTAGAATTGTGGCAGGGGGCTTATACGCAGTATTTT.

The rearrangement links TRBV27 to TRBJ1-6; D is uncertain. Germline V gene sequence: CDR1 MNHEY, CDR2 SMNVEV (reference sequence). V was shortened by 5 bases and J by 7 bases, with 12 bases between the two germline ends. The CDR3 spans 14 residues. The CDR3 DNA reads TGTGCCAGCAGTGCGACCGGGAGGAATTCACCCCTCCACTTT. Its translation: CASSATGRNSPLHF.

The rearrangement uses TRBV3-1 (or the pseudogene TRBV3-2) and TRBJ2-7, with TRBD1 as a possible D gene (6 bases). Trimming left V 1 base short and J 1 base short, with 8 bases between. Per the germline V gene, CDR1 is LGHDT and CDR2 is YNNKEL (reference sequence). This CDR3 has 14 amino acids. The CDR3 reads CASSQGTESYEQYV. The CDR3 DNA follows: TGTGCCAGCAGCCAAGGGACAGAGTCCTACGAGCAGTACGTC.

This CDR3 is CASSKNRRAREQYV. The DNA for the CDR3 is TGTGCCAGCAGCAAAAACCGGAGGGCCCGGGAGCAGTACGTC. This rearrangement joins TRBV21-1 to TRBJ2-7; TRBD2 was called by the table and not checked on the DNA. TRBV21-1 is annotated as a pseudogene. CDR3 length equals 14 residues.

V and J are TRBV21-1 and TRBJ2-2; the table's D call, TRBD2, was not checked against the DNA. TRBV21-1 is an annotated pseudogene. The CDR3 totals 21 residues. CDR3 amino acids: CASSKRESDSRDLVNTGELFF. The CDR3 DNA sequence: TGTGCCAGCAGCAAACGGGAATCGGATTCGCGGGACTTAGTGAACACCGGGGAGCTGTTTTTT.

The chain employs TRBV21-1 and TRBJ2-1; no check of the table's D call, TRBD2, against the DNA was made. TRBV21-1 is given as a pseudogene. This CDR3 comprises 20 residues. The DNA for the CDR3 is TGTGCCAGCAGCAAAGCCTATCGAACGGGAGGACCTTCCCCTTGGGGTGAGCAGTTCTTC. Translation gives CASSKAYRTGGPSPWGEQFF.

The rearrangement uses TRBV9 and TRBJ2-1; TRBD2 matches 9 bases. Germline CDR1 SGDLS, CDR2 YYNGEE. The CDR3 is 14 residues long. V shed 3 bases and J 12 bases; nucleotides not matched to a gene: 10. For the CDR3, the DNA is TGTGCCAGCAGCGGTAGCGGGAGATACTTAGGGCAGTTCTTC. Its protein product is CASSGSGRYLGQFF.

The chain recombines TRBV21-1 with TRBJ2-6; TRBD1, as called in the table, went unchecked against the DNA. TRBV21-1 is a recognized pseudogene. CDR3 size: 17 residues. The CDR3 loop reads CASSNHESGSGANVLTF. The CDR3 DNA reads TGTGCCAGCAGCAACCACGAGTCAGGCTCTGGGGCCAACGTCCTGACTTTC.

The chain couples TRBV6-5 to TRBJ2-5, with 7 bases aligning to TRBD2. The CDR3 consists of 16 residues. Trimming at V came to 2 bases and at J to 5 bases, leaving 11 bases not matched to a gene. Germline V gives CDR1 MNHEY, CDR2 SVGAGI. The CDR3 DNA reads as TGTGCCAGCAGTTACGGGCGGCGGGAGTACATGGAGACCCAGTACTTC. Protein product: CASSYGRREYMETQYF.

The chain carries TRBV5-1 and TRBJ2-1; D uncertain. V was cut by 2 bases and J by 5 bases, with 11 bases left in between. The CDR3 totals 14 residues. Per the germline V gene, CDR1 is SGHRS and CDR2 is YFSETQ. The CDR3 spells CASSFTQINNEQFF. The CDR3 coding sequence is TGCGCCAGCAGCTTCACACAGATTAACAATGAGCAGTTCTTC.

CDR3 DNA sequence: TGTGCCAGCTCGAAACCGGCCAGGGGTGCAGATACGCAGTATTTT. It yields the protein CASSKPARGADTQYF. The chain couples TRBV18 to TRBJ2-3; weak D call: TRBD1 (6 bases). There are 15 residues in the CDR3. The germline V and J ends were trimmed by 6 bases and 4 bases, with 17 bases remaining between them. Germline CDR1 is KGHSH and CDR2 is LQKENI.

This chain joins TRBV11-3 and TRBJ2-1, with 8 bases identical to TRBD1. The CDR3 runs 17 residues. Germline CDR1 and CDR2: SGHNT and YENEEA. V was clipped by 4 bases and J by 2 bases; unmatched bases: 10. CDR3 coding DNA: TGTGCCAGCAGCTCTCCTTTTAGGACAGGGACCTACAATGAGCAGTTCTTC. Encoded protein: CASSSPFRTGTYNEQFF.

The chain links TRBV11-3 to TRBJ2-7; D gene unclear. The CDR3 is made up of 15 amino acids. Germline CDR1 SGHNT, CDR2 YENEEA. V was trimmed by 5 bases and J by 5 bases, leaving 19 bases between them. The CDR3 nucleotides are TGTGCCAGCAGCCAAACCGAGAGGAGAAGGAACGAGCAGTACGTC. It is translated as CASSQTERRRNEQYV.

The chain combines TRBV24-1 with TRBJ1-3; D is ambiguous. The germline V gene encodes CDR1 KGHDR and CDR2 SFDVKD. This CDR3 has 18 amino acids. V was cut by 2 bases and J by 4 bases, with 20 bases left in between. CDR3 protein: CATSDSRFGQAKGNTIYF. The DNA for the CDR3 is TGTGCCACCAGTGATTCCCGGTTTGGGCAGGCGAAGGGAAACACCATATATTTT.

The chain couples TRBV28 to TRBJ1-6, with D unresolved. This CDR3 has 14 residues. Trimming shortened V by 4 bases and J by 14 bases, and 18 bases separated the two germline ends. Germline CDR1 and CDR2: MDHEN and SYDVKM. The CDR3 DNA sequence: TGTGCCAGCAGTTCCGGAACCAGCGCCTCGACCCTCCACTTT. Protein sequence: CASSSGTSASTLHF.

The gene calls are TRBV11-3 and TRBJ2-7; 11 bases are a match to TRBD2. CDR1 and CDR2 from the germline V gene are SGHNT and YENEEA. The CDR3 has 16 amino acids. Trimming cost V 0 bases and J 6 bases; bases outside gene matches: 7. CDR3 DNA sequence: TGTGCCAGCAGCTTAGATCTTGTCGGGACTAGCGGCGAGCAGTACGTC. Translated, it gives CASSLDLVGTSGEQYV.

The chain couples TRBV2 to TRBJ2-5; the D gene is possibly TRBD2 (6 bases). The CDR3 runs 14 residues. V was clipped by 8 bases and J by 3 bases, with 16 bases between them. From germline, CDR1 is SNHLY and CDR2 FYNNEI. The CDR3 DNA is TGTGCCAGCTTGGAGGGGTTGCGGGAAGAGACCCAGTACTTC. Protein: CASLEGLREETQYF.